The entry below gives a single TCR beta chain sequence along with its context. The antigen remains undetermined. This record belongs to a study of T cells expressing NK-cell markers. CDR1 SGHKS and CDR2 YYEKEE come from the germline V gene (reference sequence). The CDR3 has 12 residues. TCRdb re-called the 5' RACE reads and catalogs CDR3 proteins one per entry, DNA excluded. The table lists 150,000 to 180,000 distinct CDR3 sequences. The study, taken as a whole, reports: Certain NKG2C+ T cell clones were expanded, and their HCMV specificity remained unclear. There were a handful of donors in whom these clonotypes also led the CD3+CD56-NKG2C+ fraction.

The genes are TRBV5-5 and TRBJ2-1. The origin of this receptor is a woman aged 45-59 years in good health. Material: blood T cells: a sorted CD56 or NKG2C T cell subset, CD4+ or CD8+ T cells, or bulk PBMC T cells (not recorded which). The CDR3 sequence: CASSFRRGEQFF.